This is a list of T cell receptor beta chains from one sample in a study of blood T cell repertoires in COVID-19. The assay was immunoSEQ multiplex PCR, and TCRdb's table has in-frame clones only and misses some. The sample yields about 100,000 clones, 70% to 90% seen once. The sequenced sample was peripheral blood. Source of these receptors: a man between 50 and 59 years old with active or convalescent COVID-19. CDR3s include the opening cysteine and the closing phenylalanine or tryptophan. A D gene is named only where the DNA matches it firmly. Size values are once, few and many counts, or a class for expanded clones, and some rows have none.

CASSTISSGRETQYF,TGTGCCAGCAGCACCATTAGTAGCGGGAGGGAGACCCAGTACTTC,TRBJ2-5,15,TRBD2,NA,TRBV7-6
CASSRDRGETQYF,TGTGCCAGTAGTAGGGACAGGGGAGAGACCCAGTACTTC,TRBJ2-5,13,TRBD1,NA,TRBV19
CAISPGGYGYTF,TGTGCCATCAGCCCGGGAGGATATGGCTACACCTTC,TRBJ1-2,12,NA,once,TRBV10-3
CASSLTEGQGFF,TGTGCCAGCAGTTTAACCGAGGGACAGGGGTTCTTC,TRBJ2-1,12,TRBD1,NA,TRBV28
CASLAGRGTDTQYF,TGTGCCAGCCTGGCGGGAAGGGGCACAGATACGCAGTATTTT,TRBJ2-3,14,NA,NA,TRBV18
CASSLRTSYEQYF,TGTGCCAGCAGTTTAAGAACATCCTACGAGCAGTACTTC,TRBJ2-7,13,NA,once,TRBV27
CASSFGGEAGYGELFF,TGTGCCAGCAGCTTTGGGGGGGAGGCCGGCTACGGGGAGCTGTTTTTT,TRBJ2-2,16,TRBD2,once,TRBV11-1
CASSPPARQNTEAFF,TGTGCCAGCAGCCCTCCGGCCAGACAAAACACTGAAGCTTTCTTT,TRBJ1-1,15,NA,NA,TRBV5-4
CASSLARQPGGYTF,TGTGCCAGCAGCTTAGCCAGACAGCCTGGTGGCTACACCTTC,TRBJ1-2,14,NA,once,TRBV7-8
CASSARTGGNYGYTF,TGTGCCAGCAGCGCCCGAACGGGGGGGAACTATGGCTACACCTTC,TRBJ1-2,15,NA,NA,TRBV9
CASSQTLEQFF,TGTGCCAGCAGCCAAACGCTAGAGCAGTTCTTC,TRBJ2-1,11,NA,NA,TRBV14
CASSPTSYEQYF,TGTGCCAGCAGCCCGACTAGTTACGAGCAGTACTTC,TRBJ2-7,12,NA,NA,TRBV11-3
CASSDGGSYEQYF,TGTGCCAGCAGCGACGGCGGGAGCTACGAGCAGTACTTC,TRBJ2-7,13,TRBD2,NA,TRBV9
CASSTYRGAETQYF,TGTGCCAGCAGCACTTACAGGGGGGCAGAGACCCAGTACTTC,TRBJ2-5,14,TRBD1,NA,TRBV11-3
CASSQADRRAEAFF,TGTGCCAGCAGCCAAGCGGACAGGAGAGCTGAAGCTTTCTTT,TRBJ1-1,14,TRBD1,few,TRBV3-1/TRBV3-2
CASSLRTGDTEAFF,TGTGCCAGCAGCCTTCGGACAGGGGACACTGAAGCTTTCTTT,TRBJ1-1,14,TRBD1,NA,TRBV3-1/TRBV3-2
CASSMDRGASDTQYF,TGTGCCAGCAGCATGGACAGGGGCGCGTCGGATACGCAGTATTTT,TRBJ2-3,15,TRBD1,NA,TRBV2
CASSYKPPGELYEQYF,TGTGCCAGCAGCTATAAACCGCCGGGAGAACTCTACGAGCAGTACTTC,TRBJ2-7,16,NA,NA,TRBV5-8
CASSLDPAGGGETQYF,TGCGCCAGCAGCTTGGATCCAGCGGGAGGAGGAGAGACCCAGTACTTC,TRBJ2-5,16,TRBD2,NA,TRBV5-1
CASSPGQFSIHEQYF,TGTGCCAGCAGCCCTGGACAGTTTAGCATCCACGAGCAGTACTTC,TRBJ2-7,15,NA,NA,TRBV7-6
CASSEQGSYGYTF,TGTGCCAGCAGTGAACAGGGGAGCTATGGCTACACCTTC,TRBJ1-2,13,NA,few,TRBV2
CASSPRASGGGETQYF,TGTGCCAGCAGCCCCCGGGCTAGCGGAGGGGGGGAGACCCAGTACTTC,TRBJ2-5,16,NA,NA,TRBV14
CASSRTSGNGETQYF,TGCGCCAGCAGCAGAACTAGCGGGAACGGGGAGACCCAGTACTTC,TRBJ2-5,15,TRBD2,NA,TRBV5-1
CASSPSPGTGDNSPLHF,TGTGCCAGCAGTCCATCCCCCGGGACAGGGGATAATTCACCCCTCCACTTT,TRBJ1-6,17,TRBD1,NA,TRBV28
CASSLNTANQPQHF,TGTGCCAGCAGCTTGAACACAGCTAATCAGCCCCAGCATTTT,TRBJ1-5,14,NA,NA,TRBV5-5
CASSQGLAGHTDTQYF,TGTGCCAGCAGCCAAGGATTAGCGGGTCACACAGATACGCAGTATTTT,TRBJ2-3,16,TRBD2,NA,TRBV14
CASGSGTASGPQHF,TGTGCCAGCGGCTCCGGGACAGCCTCTGGGCCCCAGCATTTT,TRBJ1-5,14,TRBD1,NA,TRBV2